The 10 T cell receptor beta chains in this list originate from one sample, sequenced in a study of T cell responses to AZD1222 COVID-19 vaccine. The protocol was immunoSEQ multiplex PCR, while the TCRdb copy is restricted to in-frame clones and leaves out a portion. This table holds about 92,000 clones, about 86% found once. The material sequenced was peripheral blood, taken on day 0 of MenACWY control vaccination. These receptors came from an adult in good health.

The chain couples TRBV7-2 to TRBJ2-3; D possibly uses TRBD1 or TRBD2 (7 bases each). The CDR3 has 14 residues. V was pared by 8 bases and J by 2 bases, with 14 bases between. CDR1 is SGHTA and CDR2 is FQGNSA in the germline V gene. The CDR3 coding sequence is TGTGCCAGCCAGGGGGGGGCAATCACAGATACGCAGTATTTT. It codes for CASQGGAITDTQYF.

The CDR3 bases are TGTGCCAGCAGCCAAGCAGGACAGGCCAATGAGCAGTTCTTC. Residues: CASSQAGQANEQFF. The rearrangement uses TRBV4-2 and TRBJ2-1, with 7 positions matching TRBD1. Germline V lookup: CDR1 LGHNA, CDR2 YNFKEQ. There are 14 residues in the CDR3. V shed 1 base and J 6 bases; nucleotides not matched to a gene: 3.

J is TRBJ1-1 and V is TRBV10-3; no reliable D call. Germline loops: CDR1 ENHRY, CDR2 SYGVKD. The V and J ends lost 1 base and 0 bases respectively, with 12 bases between them. The CDR3 totals 16 residues. This chain's CDR3 is CAISEFVQTMNTEAFF. Here the CDR3 DNA reads TGTGCCATCAGTGAGTTTGTACAGACCATGAACACTGAAGCTTTCTTT.

V is TRBV7-2 and J is TRBJ2-7, with TRBD1 identical over 10 bases. Germline V gene data show CDR1 as SGHTA and CDR2 as FQGNSA. The junction had 13 bases not matched to a gene; V was cut back by 5 bases and J by 0 bases. The CDR3 extends over 18 amino acids. The CDR3 region has the DNA TGTGCCAGCAGCGTCCCTATCTCGGGACAGGGGTTCTCCTACGAGCAGTACTTC. Its protein product is CASSVPISGQGFSYEQYF.

The V and J genes are TRBV7-2 and TRBJ1-3; D is ambiguous. Germline CDR1 reads SGHTA; CDR2 reads FQGNSA. This CDR3 is built from 15 residues. Trimming cost V 5 bases and J 0 bases, with 11 bases left between them. CDR3 DNA: TGTGCCAGCAGCAGGGCGGGGAGCTCTGGAAACACCATATATTTT. Protein product: CASSRAGSSGNTIYF.

This chain connects TRBV29-1 to TRBJ1-2, with 7 bases matching TRBD1. J was trimmed by 7 bases and V by 0 bases; bases with no gene match: 5. The CDR3 contains 13 residues. The V gene's germline CDR1 is SQVTM and CDR2 ANQGSEA. CDR3 DNA: TGCAGCGTTGAAGACGGGCAGGGGGGTGGCTACACCTTC. Protein product: CSVEDGQGGGYTF.

This clone was counted many times. CDR3 DNA sequence: TGTGCCAGCAGCGTAGATGGGAAGGATGAAAAACTGTTTTTT. Protein product: CASSVDGKDEKLFF. The chain employs TRBV9 and TRBJ1-4; no clear D gene. Looked up from germline, CDR1 is SGDLS and CDR2 is YYNGEE. V shed 0 bases and J shed 6 bases, with 9 bases lying between them. The CDR3 covers 14 residues.

J is TRBJ1-4 and V is TRBV7-2; 8 nucleotides line up with TRBD1. With V trimmed by 5 bases and J by 4 bases, 6 bases remained unmatched. The CDR3 consists of 15 residues. CDR1 is SGHTA and CDR2 is FQGNSA in the germline V gene. CDR3 sequence (DNA): TGTGCCAGCAGCGGACCAGGGGGCGGTAATGAAAAACTGTTTTTT. Protein product: CASSGPGGGNEKLFF.

With regard to this clone: Mismatch with germline at one junction end may stem from a read error. The chain links TRBV4-2 to TRBJ2-7; no definite D call. The CDR3 has 15 amino acids. CDR1 and CDR2 from the germline V gene are LGHNA and YNFKEQ. CDR3 coding DNA: TGTGCCAGCAGCCAATATAGGTGGCGCCTCCTCCCCGGGTCCTTC. It is translated as CASSQYRWRLLPGSF.

This clone was detected once. The V gene is TRBV30, the J gene TRBJ1-2; no reliable D call. The CDR3 consists of 15 residues. Germline CDR1 and CDR2: GTSNPN and SVGIG (reference sequence). V lost 5 bases to trimming and J lost 3 bases, with 19 bases between them. As DNA, the CDR3 is TGTGCCTGGGTCCCCCCTCACCTACCCTACTATGGCTACACCTTC. Its protein product is CAWVPPHLPYYGYTF.